This entry lists 16 T cell receptor beta chains sequenced from one sample in a study of shared clonotypes between healthy human individuals. Here immunoSEQ multiplex PCR was the method, and the copy in TCRdb shows in-frame clones only, minus some. Of 2 million to 2.5 million clones listed, approximately 95% were seen once; the top ten hold 0.13%. Sequencing was carried out using naive CD4+ T cells sorted from blood. Noted subset: CD45RA+ positively selected. The receptors here all came from a man aged 18 to 35 in good health.

For this clone: This may arise from a read error, as a much more abundant clone is one base away. The sample contains more than one DNA sequence encoding this CDR3. The CDR3 DNA follows: TGTGCCAGCAGCTTAAATAGCAATCAGCCCCAGCATTTT. Amino acids: CASSLNSNQPQHF. The rearrangement joins TRBV5-4 to TRBJ1-5, with D unclear. The germline V gene has CDR1 SGHNT and CDR2 YYREEE (reference sequence). The CDR3 spans 13 residues. The V and J ends lost 2 bases and 0 bases respectively, with 3 bases between them.

This clone has a single count. The chain carries TRBV18 and TRBJ2-2, with 7 bases fitting TRBD1. CDR1 KGHSH and CDR2 LQKENI come from the germline V gene. The CDR3 loop spans 16 amino acids. Trimming took 2 bases from V and 3 from J; bases not matched to a gene: 6. The DNA for the CDR3 is TGTGCCAGCTCACCAATAATGGGACAGCACACCGGGGAGCTGTTTTTT. It specifies CASSPIMGQHTGELFF.

The chain is built from TRBV11-2 and TRBJ2-7; TRBD1 aligns across 10 bases. The CDR3 totals 18 residues. Unmatched junction bases numbered 14, after V lost 1 base and J lost 5 bases. Per germline, CDR1 SGHAT and CDR2 FQNNGV. CDR3 amino acids: CASSLGMGLGQGFNEQYF. CDR3 nucleotide sequence: TGTGCCAGCAGCTTAGGAATGGGTCTGGGACAGGGGTTCAACGAGCAGTACTTC.

This sequence joins TRBV7-2 and TRBJ2-3; 10 bases are shared with TRBD2. V trimming: 4 bases; J trimming: 2 bases; junction bases outside the gene matches: 3. Germline loops: CDR1 SGHTA, CDR2 FQGNSA. This CDR3 is built from 15 residues. Here the CDR3 reads CASSSSGGTTDTQYF. CDR3 nucleotide sequence: TGTGCCAGCAGCTCTAGCGGGGGTACCACAGATACGCAGTATTTT.

V usage is TRBV7-3 and J usage is TRBJ2-1; 8 bases map to TRBD1. Per germline, CDR1 SGHTA and CDR2 FQGTGA. The V gene end was trimmed by 5 bases and the J gene end by 9 bases; junction bases not matched to a gene: 15. CDR3 length: 16 amino acids. The CDR3 region is CASSLPGGQGIGEQFF. CDR3 coding DNA: TGTGCCAGCAGCCTCCCTGGAGGACAGGGTATCGGTGAGCAGTTCTTC.

This chain connects TRBV9 to TRBJ1-2; no firm D call. The CDR3 covers 13 residues. Germline lookup yields CDR1 SGDLS and CDR2 YYNGEE. V was cut by 3 bases and J by 1 base, with 7 bases left in between. CDR3 region: CASSARNNYGYTF. CDR3 sequence (DNA): TGTGCCAGCAGCGCCCGTAATAACTATGGCTACACCTTC.

As regards this clone: Other DNA sequences in the sample encode the same CDR3. This chain uses TRBV6-5 with TRBJ1-5; 10 bases align to TRBD1. Germline loops: CDR1 MNHEY, CDR2 SVGAGI. The length of the CDR3 is 15 residues. V lost 6 bases, J lost 2 bases, and 4 bases stayed unmatched. The CDR3: CASRAGTGGNQPQHF. In nucleotides, the CDR3 is TGTGCCAGCAGAGCTGGGACAGGGGGCAATCAGCCCCAGCATTTT.

This sequence joins TRBV11-3 and TRBJ2-7, with D maybe TRBD1 (5 bases). Germline V gene data show CDR1 as SGHNT and CDR2 as YENEEA. With 2 bases removed from V and 0 bases from J, the gap between germline ends came to 8 bases. This CDR3 region has 14 residues. The CDR3 sequence: CASSLYRSSYEQYF. The CDR3 DNA reads as TGTGCCAGCAGCTTATACAGGAGCTCCTACGAGCAGTACTTC.

The V and J genes are TRBV28 and TRBJ1-2; D is unresolved. The V and J ends lost 2 bases and 3 bases respectively, with 7 bases between them. The germline V gene has CDR1 MDHEN and CDR2 SYDVKM. This CDR3 has 13 amino acids. In nucleotides, the CDR3 is TGTGCCAGCAGTTTAAGGACGGACTATGGCTACACCTTC. This translates into CASSLRTDYGYTF.

The V call is TRBV30, the J call TRBJ1-5; D may be TRBD1 (6 bases). In germline, CDR1 is GTSNPN, CDR2 SVGIG (reference sequence). V was trimmed by 2 bases and J by 6 bases, leaving 11 bases between them. The CDR3 runs 13 residues. The CDR3, as DNA: TGTGCCTGGAGTAAGCAGGGGACTCAGCCCCAGCATTTT. Amino acid sequence: CAWSKQGTQPQHF.

This clone was seen only once. The chain uses TRBV2 and TRBJ2-5; D not resolved. The CDR3 loop spans 13 amino acids. CDR1 and CDR2 from the germline V gene are SNHLY and FYNNEI. Trimming removed 3 bases at V and 5 bases at J, with 10 bases between. The CDR3 nucleotides are TGTGCCAGCAGTGATTCCAGAAAGGAGACCCAGTACTTC. It specifies CASSDSRKETQYF.

This clone was observed a handful of times. The chain has TRBV30 and TRBJ1-1, with a possible D match to TRBD1 (6 bases). This CDR3 spans 13 amino acids. Germline CDR1 is GTSNPN and CDR2 is SVGIG (reference sequence). V was cut by 5 bases and J by 1 base, with 11 bases left in between. The CDR3 coding sequence is TGTGCCTGGGCGGCAGGGGCGAACACTGAAGCTTTCTTT. This encodes CAWAAGANTEAFF.

The chain recombines TRBV19 with TRBJ2-5; possibly TRBD2 for D (6 bases). V lost 7 bases to trimming and J lost 4 bases, with 16 bases between them. The CDR3 consists of 14 residues. CDR1 LNHDA and CDR2 SQIVND come from the germline V gene (reference sequence). DNA of the CDR3: TGTGCCAGTAAGGAGGCCGGGGGTGTAGAGACCCAGTACTTC. Its translation is CASKEAGGVETQYF.

V gene TRBV2 combines with J gene TRBJ1-2, with unresolved D. This CDR3 has 14 amino acids. From germline, CDR1 is SNHLY and CDR2 FYNNEI. Trimming cost V 4 bases and J 5 bases, with 14 bases left between them. CDR3 sequence: CASSGRQAMYGYTF. CDR3 DNA: TGTGCCAGCAGTGGCCGGCAGGCCATGTATGGCTACACCTTC. The complete variable domain, with remaining parts taken from reference TRBV2 and TRBJ1-2, reads EPEVTQTPSHQVTQMGQEVILRCVPISNHLYFYWYRQILGQKVEFLVSFYNNEISEKSEIFDDQFSVERPDGSNFTLKIRSTKLEDSAMYFCASSGRQAMYGYTFGSGTRLTVV.

A note on this clone: Other DNA sequences from this sample encode an identical CDR3 as well. The rearrangement joins TRBV5-4 to TRBJ2-3; possibly TRBD2 for D (6 bases). The CDR3 extends over 13 amino acids. Between the trimmed V and J ends, which lost 0 bases and 6 bases, there was a span of 8 bases. The germline gives CDR1 SGHNT, CDR2 YYREEE (reference sequence). Here the CDR3 reads CASSLAGLDTQYF. In DNA, the CDR3 is TGTGCCAGCAGCTTGGCGGGACTTGATACGCAGTATTTT.

The chain employs TRBV5-4 and TRBJ2-2; 7 bases are shared with TRBD1. Germline lookup yields CDR1 SGHNT and CDR2 YYREEE (reference sequence). V dropped 4 bases and J dropped 0; count of bases not matched to a gene: 9. The CDR3 sequence is 17 residues long. The CDR3 coding sequence is TGTGCCAGCAGCGCTTGGAACAGGGGACCGAACACCGGGGAGCTGTTTTTT. Its translation: CASSAWNRGPNTGELFF.